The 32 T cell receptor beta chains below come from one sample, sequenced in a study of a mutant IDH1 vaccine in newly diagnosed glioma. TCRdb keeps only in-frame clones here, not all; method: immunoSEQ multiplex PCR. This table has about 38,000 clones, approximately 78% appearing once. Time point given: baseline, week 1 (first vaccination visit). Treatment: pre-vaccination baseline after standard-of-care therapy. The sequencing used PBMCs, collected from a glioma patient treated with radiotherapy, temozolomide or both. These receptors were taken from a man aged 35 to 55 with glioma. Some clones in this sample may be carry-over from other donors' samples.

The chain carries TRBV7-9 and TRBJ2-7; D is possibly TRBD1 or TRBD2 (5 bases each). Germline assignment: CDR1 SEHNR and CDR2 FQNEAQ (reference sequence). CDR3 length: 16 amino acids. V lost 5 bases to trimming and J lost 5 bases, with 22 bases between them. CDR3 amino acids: CASSGLGVQSWDEQYF. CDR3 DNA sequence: TGTGCCAGCAGCGGTCTGGGGGTACAGAGTTGGGACGAGCAGTACTTC.

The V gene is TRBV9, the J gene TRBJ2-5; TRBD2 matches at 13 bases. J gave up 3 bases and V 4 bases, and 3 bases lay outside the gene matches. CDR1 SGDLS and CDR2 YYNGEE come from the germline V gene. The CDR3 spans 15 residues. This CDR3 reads CASSPGLAGEETQYF. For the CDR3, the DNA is TGTGCCAGCAGCCCAGGACTAGCGGGGGAAGAGACCCAGTACTTC.

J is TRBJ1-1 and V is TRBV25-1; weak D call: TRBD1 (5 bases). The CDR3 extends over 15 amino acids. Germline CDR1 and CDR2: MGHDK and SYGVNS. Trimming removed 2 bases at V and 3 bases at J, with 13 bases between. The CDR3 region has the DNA TGTGCCAGCAGTGAAGGAGTGGGGCAGGACACTGAAGCTTTCTTT. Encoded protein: CASSEGVGQDTEAFF.

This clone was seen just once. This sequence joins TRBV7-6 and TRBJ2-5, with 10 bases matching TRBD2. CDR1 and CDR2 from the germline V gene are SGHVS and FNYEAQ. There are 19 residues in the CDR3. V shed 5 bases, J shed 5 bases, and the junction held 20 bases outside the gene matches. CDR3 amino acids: CASSTSANPSGGQRETQYF. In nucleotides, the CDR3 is TGTGCCAGCAGCACATCAGCCAACCCTAGCGGGGGTCAGAGGGAGACCCAGTACTTC.

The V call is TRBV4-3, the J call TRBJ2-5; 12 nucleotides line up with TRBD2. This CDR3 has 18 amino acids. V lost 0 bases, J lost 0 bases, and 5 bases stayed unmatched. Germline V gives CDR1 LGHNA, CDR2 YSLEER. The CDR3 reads CASSQDTSGGLYQETQYF. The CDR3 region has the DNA TGCGCCAGCAGCCAAGATACTAGCGGGGGGCTCTACCAAGAGACCCAGTACTTC.

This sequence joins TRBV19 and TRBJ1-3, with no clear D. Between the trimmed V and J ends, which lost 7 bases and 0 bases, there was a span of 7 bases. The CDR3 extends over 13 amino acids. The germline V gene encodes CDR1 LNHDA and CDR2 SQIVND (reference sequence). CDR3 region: CASKRDSGNTIYF. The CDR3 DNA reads TGTGCCAGTAAACGGGACTCTGGAAACACCATATATTTT. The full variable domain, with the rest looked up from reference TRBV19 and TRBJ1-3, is DGGITQSPKYLFRKEGQNVTLSCEQNLNHDAMYWYRQDPGQGLRLIYYSQIVNDFQKGDIAEGYSVSREKKESFPLTVTSAQKNPTAFYLCASKRDSGNTIYFGEGSWLTVV.

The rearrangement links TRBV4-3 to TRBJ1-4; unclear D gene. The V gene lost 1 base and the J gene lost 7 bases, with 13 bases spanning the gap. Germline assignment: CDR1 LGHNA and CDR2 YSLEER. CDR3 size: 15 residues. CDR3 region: CASSQVADSGEKLFF. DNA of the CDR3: TGCGCCAGCAGCCAAGTGGCAGACTCGGGTGAAAAACTGTTTTTT.

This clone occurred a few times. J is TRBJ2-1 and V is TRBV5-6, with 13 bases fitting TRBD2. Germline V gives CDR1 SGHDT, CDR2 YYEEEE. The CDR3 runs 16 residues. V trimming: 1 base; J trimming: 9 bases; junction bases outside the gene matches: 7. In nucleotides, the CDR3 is TGTGCCAGCAGCTTGATAACTAGCGGGGGGGCTGGTGAGCAGTTCTTC. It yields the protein CASSLITSGGAGEQFF.

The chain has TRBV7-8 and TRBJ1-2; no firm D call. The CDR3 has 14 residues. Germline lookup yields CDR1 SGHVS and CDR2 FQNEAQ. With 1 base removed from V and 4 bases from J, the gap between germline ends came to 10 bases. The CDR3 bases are TGTGCCAGCAGCTTAGGGACGGCCGTCTATGGCTACACCTTC. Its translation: CASSLGTAVYGYTF.

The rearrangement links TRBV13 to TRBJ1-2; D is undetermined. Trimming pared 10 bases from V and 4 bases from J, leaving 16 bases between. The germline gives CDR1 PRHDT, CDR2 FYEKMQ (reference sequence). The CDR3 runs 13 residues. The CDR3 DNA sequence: TGTGCCACCGAGCGGAGATACCTCTATGGCTACACCTTC. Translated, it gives CATERRYLYGYTF.

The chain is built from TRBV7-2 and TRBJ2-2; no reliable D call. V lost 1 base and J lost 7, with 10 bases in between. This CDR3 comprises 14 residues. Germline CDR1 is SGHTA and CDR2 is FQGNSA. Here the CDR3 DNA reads TGTGCCAGCAGCTTAGAACCGAGGAGCGGGGAGCTGTTTTTT. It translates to CASSLEPRSGELFF.

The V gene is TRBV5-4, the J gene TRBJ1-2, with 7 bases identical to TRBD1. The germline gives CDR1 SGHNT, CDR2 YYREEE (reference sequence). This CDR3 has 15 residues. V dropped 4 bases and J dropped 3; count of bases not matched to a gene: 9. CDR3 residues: CASSARDSGDYGYTF. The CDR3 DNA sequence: TGTGCCAGCAGCGCCCGGGACAGCGGAGACTATGGCTACACCTTC.

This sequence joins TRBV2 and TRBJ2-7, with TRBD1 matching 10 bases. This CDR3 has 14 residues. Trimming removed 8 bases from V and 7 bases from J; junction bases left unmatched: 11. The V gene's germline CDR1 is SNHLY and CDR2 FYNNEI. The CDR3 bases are TGTGCCAGCCCCGGGACAGGGGCTTTTCGGGAGCAGTACTTC. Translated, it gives CASPGTGAFREQYF.

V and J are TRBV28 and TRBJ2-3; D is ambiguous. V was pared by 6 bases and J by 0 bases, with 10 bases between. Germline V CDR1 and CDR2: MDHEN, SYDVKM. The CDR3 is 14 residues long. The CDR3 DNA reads TGTGCCAGCAGCCCACATTCTAGCACAGATACGCAGTATTTT. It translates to CASSPHSSTDTQYF.

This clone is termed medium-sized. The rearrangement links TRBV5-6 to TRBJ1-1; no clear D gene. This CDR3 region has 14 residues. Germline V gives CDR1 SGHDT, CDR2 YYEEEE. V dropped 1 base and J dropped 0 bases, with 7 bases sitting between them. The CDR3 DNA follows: TGTGCCAGCAGCTTGTTGTCCATGAACACTGAAGCTTTCTTT. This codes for CASSLLSMNTEAFF.

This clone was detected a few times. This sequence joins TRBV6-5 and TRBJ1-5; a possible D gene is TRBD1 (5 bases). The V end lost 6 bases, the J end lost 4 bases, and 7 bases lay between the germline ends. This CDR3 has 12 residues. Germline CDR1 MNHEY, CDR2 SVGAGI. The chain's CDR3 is CASRRGNQPQHF. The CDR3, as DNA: TGTGCCAGCAGAAGGGGTAATCAGCCCCAGCATTTT.

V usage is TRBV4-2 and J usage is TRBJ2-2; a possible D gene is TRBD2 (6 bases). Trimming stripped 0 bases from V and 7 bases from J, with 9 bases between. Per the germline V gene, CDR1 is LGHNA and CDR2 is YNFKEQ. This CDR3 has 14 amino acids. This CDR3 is CASSQDRAGGELFF. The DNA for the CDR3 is TGTGCCAGCAGCCAAGATCGAGCGGGCGGGGAGCTGTTTTTT.

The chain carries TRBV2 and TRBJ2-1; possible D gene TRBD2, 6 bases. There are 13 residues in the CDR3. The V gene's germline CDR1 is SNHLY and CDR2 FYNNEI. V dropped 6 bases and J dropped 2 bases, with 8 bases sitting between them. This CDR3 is CASRRGTYNEQFF. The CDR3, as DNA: TGTGCCAGCAGGCGGGGAACCTACAATGAGCAGTTCTTC.

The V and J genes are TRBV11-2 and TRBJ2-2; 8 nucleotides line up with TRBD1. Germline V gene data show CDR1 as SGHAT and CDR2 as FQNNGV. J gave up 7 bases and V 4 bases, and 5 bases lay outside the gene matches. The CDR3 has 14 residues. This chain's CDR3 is CASSYGQGGGELFF. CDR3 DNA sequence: TGTGCCAGCAGCTACGGACAGGGAGGCGGGGAGCTGTTTTTT.

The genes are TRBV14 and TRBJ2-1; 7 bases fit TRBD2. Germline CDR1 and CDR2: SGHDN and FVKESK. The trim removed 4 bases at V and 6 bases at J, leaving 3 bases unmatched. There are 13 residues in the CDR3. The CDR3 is CASSRWGGNEQFF. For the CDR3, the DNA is TGTGCCAGCAGCCGCTGGGGGGGCAATGAGCAGTTCTTC. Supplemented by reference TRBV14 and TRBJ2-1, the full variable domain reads EAGVTQFPSHSVIEKGQTVTLRCDPISGHDNLYWYRRVMGKEIKFLLHFVKESKQDESGMPNNRFLAERTGGTYSTLKVQPAELEDSGVYFCASSRWGGNEQFFGPGTRLTVL.

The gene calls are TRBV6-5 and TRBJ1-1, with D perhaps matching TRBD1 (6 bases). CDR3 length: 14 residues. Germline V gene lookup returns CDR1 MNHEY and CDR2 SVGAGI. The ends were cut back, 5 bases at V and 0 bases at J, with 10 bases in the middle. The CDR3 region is CASSEQGLNTEAFF. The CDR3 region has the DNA TGTGCCAGCAGTGAACAGGGTTTGAACACTGAAGCTTTCTTT.

The CDR3 DNA reads TGTGCCAGCTCACCATCCGGGGGTAGGAACACTGAAGCTTTCTTT. It translates to CASSPSGGRNTEAFF. This sequence joins TRBV18 and TRBJ1-1; D possibly corresponds to TRBD1 (5 bases). Trimming pared 2 bases from V and 1 base from J, leaving 11 bases between. The CDR3 has 15 residues. Germline V gene data show CDR1 as KGHSH and CDR2 as LQKENI.

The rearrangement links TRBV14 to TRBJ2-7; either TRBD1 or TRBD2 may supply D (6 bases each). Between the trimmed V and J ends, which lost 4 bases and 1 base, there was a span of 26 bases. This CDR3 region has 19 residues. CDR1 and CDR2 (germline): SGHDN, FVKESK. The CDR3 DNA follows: TGTGCCAGCAGCCTATACGTTCTGGGGGGCGCCTGGATTTCCTACGAGCAGTACTTC. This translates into CASSLYVLGGAWISYEQYF.

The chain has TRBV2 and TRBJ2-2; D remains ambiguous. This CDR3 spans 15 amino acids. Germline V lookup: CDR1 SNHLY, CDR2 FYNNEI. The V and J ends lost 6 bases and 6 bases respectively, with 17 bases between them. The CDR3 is CASSANTAIPGELFF. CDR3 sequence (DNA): TGTGCCAGCAGCGCGAACACAGCTATACCCGGGGAGCTGTTTTTT.

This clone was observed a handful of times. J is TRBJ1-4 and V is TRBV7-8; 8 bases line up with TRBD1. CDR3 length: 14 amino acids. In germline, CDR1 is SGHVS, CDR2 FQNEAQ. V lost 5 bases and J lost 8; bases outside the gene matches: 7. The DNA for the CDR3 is TGTGCCAGCAGCCCGGGACAGGTATTAGAAAAACTGTTTTTT. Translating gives CASSPGQVLEKLFF.

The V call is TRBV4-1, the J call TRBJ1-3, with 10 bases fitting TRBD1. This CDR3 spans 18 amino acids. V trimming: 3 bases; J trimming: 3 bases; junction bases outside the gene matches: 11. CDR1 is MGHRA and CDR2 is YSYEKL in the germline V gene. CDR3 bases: TGCGCCAGCAGCCACGCCGGGGGGACAGGGGTAAATGGAAACACCATATATTTT. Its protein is CASSHAGGTGVNGNTIYF.

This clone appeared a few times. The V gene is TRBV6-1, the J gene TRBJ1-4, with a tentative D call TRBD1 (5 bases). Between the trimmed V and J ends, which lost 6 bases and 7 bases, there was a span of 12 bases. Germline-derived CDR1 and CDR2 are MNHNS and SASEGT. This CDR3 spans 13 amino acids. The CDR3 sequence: CASRTETTEKLFF. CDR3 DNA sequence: TGTGCCAGCAGGACAGAAACGACTGAAAAACTGTTTTTT.

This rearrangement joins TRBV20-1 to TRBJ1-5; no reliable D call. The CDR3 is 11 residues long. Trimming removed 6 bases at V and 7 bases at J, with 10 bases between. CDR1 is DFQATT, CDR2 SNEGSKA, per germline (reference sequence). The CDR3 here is CSASDGQPQHF. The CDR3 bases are TGCAGTGCGTCGGACGGACAGCCCCAGCATTTT.

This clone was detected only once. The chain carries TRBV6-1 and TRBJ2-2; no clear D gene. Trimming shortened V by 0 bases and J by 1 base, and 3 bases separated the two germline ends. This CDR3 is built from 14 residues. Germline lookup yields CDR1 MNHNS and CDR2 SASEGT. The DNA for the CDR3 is TGTGCCAGCAGTGAAGCTTGGAACACCGGGGAGCTGTTTTTT. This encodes CASSEAWNTGELFF.

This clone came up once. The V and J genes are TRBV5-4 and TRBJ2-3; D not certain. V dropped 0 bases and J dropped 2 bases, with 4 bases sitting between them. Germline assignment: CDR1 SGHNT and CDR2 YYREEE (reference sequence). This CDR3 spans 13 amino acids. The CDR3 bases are TGTGCCAGCAGCTTGGTTTCCACAGATACGCAGTATTTT. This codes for CASSLVSTDTQYF.

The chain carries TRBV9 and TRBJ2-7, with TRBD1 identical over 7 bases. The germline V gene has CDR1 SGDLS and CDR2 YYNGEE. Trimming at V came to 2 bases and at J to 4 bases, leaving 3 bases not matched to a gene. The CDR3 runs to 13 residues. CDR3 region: CASSVGQTYEQYF. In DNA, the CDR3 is TGTGCCAGCAGCGTGGGACAGACATACGAGCAGTACTTC.

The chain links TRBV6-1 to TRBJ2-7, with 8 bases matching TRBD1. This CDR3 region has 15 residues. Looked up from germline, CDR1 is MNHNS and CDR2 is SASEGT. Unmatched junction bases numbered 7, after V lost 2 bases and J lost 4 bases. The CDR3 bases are TGTGCCAGCAGTGAATTCGGACAGGGAGTTTACGAGCAGTACTTC. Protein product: CASSEFGQGVYEQYF.